The 26 T cell receptor beta chains reported below all come from one sample, sequenced in a study of early T cells in non-severe SARS-CoV-2 infection. TCRdb redid the calling of the 5' RACE reads with MiXCR, one entry per CDR3 protein. Seen here are tens of thousands of distinct CDR3 sequences, about 11% observed once, and the top ten hold more than 10%. The starting material was whole blood, obtained at baseline. The receptors here all came from an adult who was a healthcare worker with PCR-confirmed SARS-CoV-2 infection or an uninfected control (not recorded which).

This clonotype was detected only a few times. The V call is TRBV28, the J call TRBJ2-7; a weak D match, TRBD1 (6 bases). The V and J ends lost 2 bases and 9 bases respectively, with 14 bases between them. The CDR3 runs 13 residues. Per germline, CDR1 MDHEN and CDR2 SYDVKM. As DNA, the CDR3 is TGTGCCAGCAGTTTAAGTTACAGGGCGGTGCAGTACTTC. Translation gives CASSLSYRAVQYF.

This clonotype was picked up a small number of times. The V and J genes are TRBV10-3 and TRBJ2-7; 8 bases align to TRBD2. The CDR3 runs to 14 residues. V gave up 6 bases and J gave up 0 bases; unmatched junction bases: 4. Germline CDR1 and CDR2: ENHRY and SYGVKD. The CDR3 is CAIRVGTSSYEQYF. The CDR3 bases are TGTGCCATCAGGGTGGGGACTAGCTCCTACGAGCAGTACTTC.

The CDR3, as DNA: TGTGCCAGCAGTTTAAATCCCCAGCCTGGGGGGCCTAGCACAGATACGCAGTATTTT. Amino acid sequence: CASSLNPQPGGPSTDTQYF. The genes are TRBV27 and TRBJ2-3, with D perhaps given as TRBD1 or TRBD2 (6 bases each). The germline CDR1 and CDR2 sequences are MNHEY and SMNVEV (reference sequence). V lost 2 bases and J lost 0, with 21 bases in between. This CDR3 is 19 amino acids long.

This clonotype showed up just a few times. V is TRBV29-1 and J is TRBJ2-7; D is uncertain. V was pared by 5 bases and J by 6 bases, with 11 bases between. CDR3 length equals 11 residues. Germline-derived CDR1 and CDR2 are SQVTM and ANQGSEA. CDR3 sequence: CSVTFGAEQYF. The CDR3 DNA is TGCAGCGTTACCTTCGGTGCCGAGCAGTACTTC.

The chain is built from TRBV28 and TRBJ2-7; maybe TRBD2 (6 bases). V lost 10 bases to trimming and J lost 2 bases, with 12 bases between them. Germline V gives CDR1 MDHEN, CDR2 SYDVKM. This CDR3 comprises 12 residues. CDR3 in amino acids: CATGTSTYEQYF. CDR3 sequence (DNA): TGTGCCACCGGGACTTCCACCTACGAGCAGTACTTC.

This clonotype has a count of ten or more. The chain links TRBV2 to TRBJ2-6, with D possibly TRBD2 on 5 matching bases. V was shortened by 10 bases and J by 0 bases, with 10 bases between the two germline ends. Germline lookup yields CDR1 SNHLY and CDR2 FYNNEI. The CDR3 totals 14 residues. The CDR3, as DNA: TGTGCCACCAAGGAGGACTCTGGGGCCAACGTCCTGACTTTC. Translating it yields CATKEDSGANVLTF.

In its sample, this clonotype was seen a few times. The chain is built from TRBV19 and TRBJ1-2; TRBD1 is a possible D gene (6 bases). CDR1 is LNHDA and CDR2 is SQIVND in the germline V gene (reference sequence). Trimming took 7 bases from V and 3 from J, leaving 15 bases between them. This CDR3 is 14 amino acids long. The CDR3 reads CASTRGQPDYGYTF. DNA of the CDR3: TGTGCCAGTACTCGCGGACAGCCGGACTATGGCTACACCTTC.

In its sample, this clonotype was seen many times. This chain joins TRBV20-1 and TRBJ1-6; D is unclear. V gave up 3 bases and J gave up 1 base, with 10 bases separating them. Looked up from germline, CDR1 is DFQATT and CDR2 is SNEGSKA (reference sequence). The CDR3 consists of 15 residues. CDR3 in DNA: TGCAGTGCTAGTTCACCGGGATCCTATAATTCACCCCTCCACTTT. Protein: CSASSPGSYNSPLHF.

The chain is built from TRBV7-2 and TRBJ2-3; the D gene is possibly TRBD1 (6 bases). CDR3 size: 15 residues. The V end was cut by 6 bases, the J end by 4 bases, with 17 bases between. The germline CDR1 and CDR2 sequences are SGHTA and FQGNSA. This CDR3 is CASSLTGRGADTQYF. For the CDR3, the DNA is TGTGCCAGCAGTCTCACAGGGAGAGGCGCAGATACGCAGTATTTT.

The rearrangement links TRBV7-2 to TRBJ1-2; D gene unclear. Trimming took 3 bases from V and 6 from J, leaving 14 bases between them. Germline V lookup: CDR1 SGHTA, CDR2 FQGNSA. CDR3 length: 14 amino acids. The DNA for the CDR3 is TGTGCCAGCAGCTTTGGAGGTGATGAGAATGGCTACACCTTC. Translating it yields CASSFGGDENGYTF.

A few counts support this clonotype. This rearrangement joins TRBV19 to TRBJ1-2, with TRBD1 identical over 9 bases. CDR3 length equals 16 residues. The J segment lost 4 bases and the V segment lost 5 bases, leaving 11 bases of the junction unmatched. Germline V gene sequence: CDR1 LNHDA, CDR2 SQIVND (reference sequence). The DNA of the CDR3 is TGTGCCAGTAGTGGGACAGGGACGAAGGCTCCCTATGGCTACACCTTC. It translates to CASSGTGTKAPYGYTF.

This chain uses TRBV27 with TRBJ2-3, with D perhaps TRBD2 (5 bases). The germline V and J ends were trimmed by 7 bases and 6 bases, with 23 bases remaining between them. This CDR3 has 16 amino acids. Germline assignment: CDR1 MNHEY and CDR2 SMNVEV (reference sequence). CDR3 sequence reads: CASIKKRAQIPDTQYF. Here the CDR3 DNA reads TGTGCCAGCATAAAAAAGAGGGCCCAAATTCCGGATACGCAGTATTTT.

This chain connects TRBV6-5 to TRBJ2-1, with 7 positions matching TRBD1. CDR1 and CDR2 (germline): MNHEY, SVGAGI. V shed 5 bases, J shed 2 bases, and the junction held 3 bases outside the gene matches. This CDR3 region has 14 residues. Here the CDR3 reads CASSKGTAYNEQFF. CDR3 DNA: TGTGCCAGCAGTAAGGGGACAGCCTACAATGAGCAGTTCTTC.

This clonotype was observed a few times. This chain uses TRBV20-1 with TRBJ2-5; TRBD1 matches at 7 bases. The CDR3 has 15 residues. The germline V gene encodes CDR1 DFQATT and CDR2 SNEGSKA (reference sequence). J gave up 4 bases and V 0 bases, and 8 bases lay outside the gene matches. For the CDR3, the DNA is TGCAGTGCTAGAGATCCAGGGGGTATCGGAGAGACCCAGTACTTC. This translates into CSARDPGGIGETQYF.

The rearrangement joins TRBV20-1 to TRBJ2-3; possibly TRBD2 for D (7 bases). The CDR3 spans 13 residues. Germline V lookup: CDR1 DFQATT, CDR2 SNEGSKA (reference sequence). Trimming pared 3 bases from V and 4 bases from J, leaving 11 bases between. The CDR3 sequence: CSASGGGADTQYF. The CDR3 DNA sequence: TGCAGTGCTAGCGGAGGGGGGGCAGATACGCAGTATTTT.

The table lists this clonotype with a few counts. J is TRBJ2-2 and V is TRBV2; D is unresolved. CDR1 is SNHLY, CDR2 FYNNEI, per germline. The CDR3 is 15 amino acids. V gave up 7 bases and J gave up 1 base, with 13 bases separating them. CDR3 protein: CASNSHERNTGELFF. The CDR3 DNA reads TGTGCCAGCAACTCCCACGAAAGGAACACCGGGGAGCTGTTTTTT.

The rearrangement uses TRBV18 and TRBJ2-6; the D gene is possibly TRBD1 (6 bases). This CDR3 region has 17 residues. Germline CDR1 is KGHSH and CDR2 is LQKENI. Trimming stripped 3 bases from V and 0 bases from J, with 12 bases between. CDR3 protein: CASSPVQGASGANVLTF. The CDR3 bases are TGTGCCAGCTCACCGGTACAGGGAGCCTCTGGGGCCAACGTCCTGACTTTC.

The table lists this clonotype with a few counts. The chain joins TRBV6-2 or TRBV6-3 to TRBJ2-5; D call uncertain. The CDR3 loop spans 14 amino acids. The germline V and J ends were trimmed by 2 bases and 5 bases, with 12 bases remaining between them. The germline gives CDR1 MNHEY, CDR2 SVGEGT. The CDR3 loop is CASSYVPTGETQYF. The CDR3 DNA is TGTGCCAGCAGTTACGTCCCCACCGGGGAGACCCAGTACTTC.

This clonotype was seen only a few times. The chain links TRBV2 to TRBJ2-1; the match to TRBD1 covers 9 bases. V shed 6 bases, J shed 6 bases, and the junction held 12 bases outside the gene matches. The CDR3 spans 16 residues. The germline V gene has CDR1 SNHLY and CDR2 FYNNEI. CDR3 sequence (DNA): TGTGCCAGCAGGCCGTCCCGGGGACAGGGTTTCAATGAGCAGTTCTTC. Translated: CASRPSRGQGFNEQFF. Looking up the rest from reference TRBV2 and TRBJ2-1 gives the full variable domain: EPEVTQTPSHQVTQMGQEVILRCVPISNHLYFYWYRQILGQKVEFLVSFYNNEISEKSEIFDDQFSVERPDGSNFTLKIRSTKLEDSAMYFCASRPSRGQGFNEQFFGPGTRLTVL.

The gene calls are TRBV10-3 and TRBJ1-2; D not resolved. The CDR3 is 14 residues long. Trimming cost V 3 bases and J 5 bases, with 13 bases left between them. CDR1 is ENHRY, CDR2 SYGVKD, per germline. CDR3 region: CAISEGGGRYGYTF. The CDR3 DNA sequence: TGTGCCATCAGTGAAGGTGGAGGGAGGTATGGCTACACCTTC.

This clonotype was recorded at least ten times. The chain has TRBV3-1 and TRBJ2-6; no reliable D call. Germline assignment: CDR1 LGHDT and CDR2 YNNKEL (reference sequence). The V end was cut by 4 bases, the J end by 0 bases, with 7 bases between. This CDR3 has 15 amino acids. The CDR3 protein is CASSLGDSGANVLTF. For the CDR3, the DNA is TGTGCCAGCAGCCTAGGAGACTCTGGGGCCAACGTCCTGACTTTC.

This clonotype showed up just a few times. The chain is built from TRBV4-2 and TRBJ1-1; 9 nucleotides line up with TRBD1. The CDR3 sequence is 18 residues long. J gave up 3 bases and V 2 bases, and 13 bases lay outside the gene matches. CDR1 and CDR2 (germline): LGHNA, YNFKEQ. The CDR3 sequence is CASSQTRTGAARYTEAFF. DNA of the CDR3: TGTGCCAGCAGCCAAACCAGGACAGGGGCCGCGCGATACACTGAAGCTTTCTTT.

The sample holds a few counts of this clonotype. CDR3 in amino acids: CSAREQGARNTEAFF. The DNA for the CDR3 is TGCAGTGCTAGAGAACAGGGGGCACGGAACACTGAAGCTTTCTTT. The chain uses TRBV20-1 and TRBJ1-1; 9 bases align to TRBD1. Trimming took 0 bases from V and 1 from J; bases not matched to a gene: 3. CDR1 DFQATT and CDR2 SNEGSKA come from the germline V gene (reference sequence). This CDR3 has 15 residues.

The V and J genes are TRBV11-1 and TRBJ1-6, with TRBD1 as a possible D gene (6 bases). This CDR3 is built from 16 residues. Trimming left V 5 bases short and J 9 bases short, with 20 bases between. Looked up from germline, CDR1 is SGHAT and CDR2 is FQDESV (reference sequence). The CDR3 region has the DNA TGTGCCAGCAGCCCTTCACGACAGCAGGACAGTTCACCCCTCCACTTT. Protein sequence: CASSPSRQQDSSPLHF.

V usage is TRBV5-1 and J usage is TRBJ1-6; TRBD1 agrees at 7 bases. The V segment lost 4 bases and the J segment 7 bases; nucleotides outside the gene matches: 5. Germline V gene lookup returns CDR1 SGHRS and CDR2 YFSETQ. CDR3 length: 14 residues. CDR3 in amino acids: CASSGTANNSPLHF. CDR3 in DNA: TGCGCCAGCAGCGGGACAGCGAACAATTCACCCCTCCACTTT.

In this sample, this clonotype turned up a few times. The V and J genes are TRBV27 and TRBJ2-1, with unresolved D. The germline CDR1 and CDR2 sequences are MNHEY and SMNVEV (reference sequence). V was clipped by 1 base and J by 9 bases, with 13 bases between them. The CDR3 loop spans 14 amino acids. In nucleotides, the CDR3 is TGTGCCAGCAGTTTATTAAGTGTGTCAAGTGAGCAGTTCTTC. Its protein is CASSLLSVSSEQFF.